Listed below are T cell receptor beta chains from one sample, sequenced in a study of blood T cell repertoires in COVID-19. The data were produced by immunoSEQ multiplex PCR, yet TCRdb's version contains in-frame clones alone and is incomplete. The sample holds about 280,000 clones, around nine tenths seen once. Sequencing was carried out using peripheral blood. Every receptor here comes from a woman aged 30 to 39 with COVID-19, enrolled during active disease. The CDR3 runs from the conserved cysteine through the conserved F or W. D genes are given only for firm matches. Clone sizes are given selectively: once, few, many, or a class where the clone is expanded.

j_gene,d_gene,v_gene,abundance,CDR3nt,CDR3aa
TRBJ2-7,-,TRBV5-1,-,TGCGCCAGCAGCTTGGGAAGGAGCGCGCAGCAGTACTTC,CASSLGRSAQQYF
TRBJ1-6,-,TRBV6-5,-,TGTGCCAGCAGTTTTGTCGGCAGGGAAGGTTCACCCCTCCACTTT,CASSFVGREGSPLHF
TRBJ2-7,TRBD1,TRBV27,-,TGTGCCAGCAGCAAACAGGGGGCGGTTTACGAGCAGTACTTC,CASSKQGAVYEQYF
TRBJ2-7,-,TRBV4-1,few,TGCGCCAGCAGTGAGCTGCTTGGTTACGAGCAGTACTTC,CASSELLGYEQYF
TRBJ1-2,TRBD1,TRBV7-9,-,TGTGCCAGCAGCGAACCACAGGGGGCGCGGACCTATGGCTACACCTTC,CASSEPQGARTYGYTF
TRBJ1-2,-,TRBV24-1,-,TGTGCCACCAGTTCGGGTCAGGGACTCTATGGCTACACCTTC,CATSSGQGLYGYTF
TRBJ2-7,-,TRBV15,-,TGTGCCACCAGCATGCGACAGTCAGGGTCCTACGAGCAGTACTTC,CATSMRQSGSYEQYF
TRBJ1-6,TRBD1,TRBV25-1,-,TGTGCCAGCCGTCTCGGGACAGGGATTACGTCACCCCTCCACTTT,CASRLGTGITSPLHF
TRBJ1-6,-,TRBV21-1,-,TGTGCCAGCGCAGGGGAGGGAGATTCACCCCTCCACTTT,CASAGEGDSPLHF
TRBJ1-6,-,TRBV12-3/TRBV12-4,-,TGTGCCAGCAGAGGGGGAGTTTCACCCCTCCACTTT,CASRGGVSPLHF
TRBJ1-6,TRBD1,TRBV5-6,-,TGTGCCAGCAGCTTGGTAAGGACAGGGGTTCGTAATTCACCCCTCCACTTT,CASSLVRTGVRNSPLHF
TRBJ1-1,-,TRBV6-5,-,TGTGCCAGCGGACAGCTGAACACTGAAGCTTTCTTT,CASGQLNTEAFF
TRBJ1-4,-,TRBV2,-,TGTGCCAGCAGTGAAGCCCGGGGGGGCACTAATGAAAAACTGTTTTTT,CASSEARGGTNEKLFF
TRBJ2-5,-,TRBV18,-,TGTGCCAGCTCACTGAACAGAGCCCAAAGAAACCAAGAGACCCAGTACTTC,CASSLNRAQRNQETQYF
TRBJ1-5,-,TRBV27,-,TGTGCCAGCAGTTTATCGTTAACAAAGGGGGTTCAGCCCCAGCATTTT,CASSLSLTKGVQPQHF
TRBJ1-2,-,TRBV10-2,-,TGCGCCAGCAGTGAAGTGAGCTATGGCTACACCTTC,CASSEVSYGYTF
TRBJ1-2,TRBD1,TRBV19,-,TGTGCCAGTAGCGCCAGGGGGAGATTGTATGGCTACACCTTC,CASSARGRLYGYTF
TRBJ2-5,-,TRBV30,-,TGTGCCTGGATCCCTCGGGGACTCCGGAGTGAGACCCAGTACTTC,CAWIPRGLRSETQYF
TRBJ1-1,-,TRBV6-5,few,TGTGCCAGCAGTTACTTGGTGGGGCGAAGGACTGAAGCTTTCTTT,CASSYLVGRRTEAFF
TRBJ2-1,-,TRBV5-4,-,TGTGCCAGCAGCTTGGTAGGGGCGGGGATCGACAATGAGCAGTTCTTC,CASSLVGAGIDNEQFF
TRBJ2-3,TRBD2,TRBV4-1,-,TGCGCCAGCAGCCAAATGGCCCTTAGCGGGGGGCGCACAGATACGCAGTATTTT,CASSQMALSGGRTDTQYF
TRBJ1-6,TRBD1,TRBV5-4,-,TGTGCCAGCAGCTCGGGGACAGGGAGCTCCTATAATTCACCCCTCCACTTT,CASSSGTGSSYNSPLHF
TRBJ2-7,TRBD2,TRBV3-1/TRBV3-2,-,TGTGCCAGCAGCCAAGGGGGTAGTGGACTAGCGGGGGGACCGTACGAGCAGTACTTC,CASSQGGSGLAGGPYEQYF
TRBJ2-3,TRBD1,TRBV6-5,-,TGTGCCAGCAGGTACAGGGGGAACACAGATACGCAGTATTTT,CASRYRGNTDTQYF
TRBJ2-1,TRBD1,TRBV18,-,TGTGCCAGCTCAACCCGGACAGGGAGGTCGAATGAGCAGTTCTTC,CASSTRTGRSNEQFF
TRBJ1-5,-,TRBV28,-,TGTGCCAGCAGTTTGGGGGGGAATAGCAATCAGCCCCAGCATTTT,CASSLGGNSNQPQHF
TRBJ1-4,-,TRBV4-1,-,TGCGCCAGCAGCCAAGATCCCCCTTCCGAAAAACTGTTTTTT,CASSQDPPSEKLFF
TRBJ1-1,-,TRBV12-3/TRBV12-4,once,TGTGCCAGCAGTCCCAGGGAGGACACTGAAGCTTTCTTT,CASSPREDTEAFF
TRBJ2-7,-,TRBV10-2,-,TGCGCCAGCAGTACATCCTACGAGCAGTACTTC,CASSTSYEQYF
TRBJ1-4,-,TRBV11-2,-,TGTGCCAGCAGCTTAGATCGTAATGAAAAACTGTTTTTT,CASSLDRNEKLFF
TRBJ1-2,-,TRBV11-1,-,TGTGCCAGCAGCTTAGCGAGCACCTATGGCTACACCTTC,CASSLASTYGYTF
TRBJ1-5,-,TRBV7-9,-,TGTGCCAGCAGCTTCCCCGGGGAGCCCCAGCATTTT,CASSFPGEPQHF